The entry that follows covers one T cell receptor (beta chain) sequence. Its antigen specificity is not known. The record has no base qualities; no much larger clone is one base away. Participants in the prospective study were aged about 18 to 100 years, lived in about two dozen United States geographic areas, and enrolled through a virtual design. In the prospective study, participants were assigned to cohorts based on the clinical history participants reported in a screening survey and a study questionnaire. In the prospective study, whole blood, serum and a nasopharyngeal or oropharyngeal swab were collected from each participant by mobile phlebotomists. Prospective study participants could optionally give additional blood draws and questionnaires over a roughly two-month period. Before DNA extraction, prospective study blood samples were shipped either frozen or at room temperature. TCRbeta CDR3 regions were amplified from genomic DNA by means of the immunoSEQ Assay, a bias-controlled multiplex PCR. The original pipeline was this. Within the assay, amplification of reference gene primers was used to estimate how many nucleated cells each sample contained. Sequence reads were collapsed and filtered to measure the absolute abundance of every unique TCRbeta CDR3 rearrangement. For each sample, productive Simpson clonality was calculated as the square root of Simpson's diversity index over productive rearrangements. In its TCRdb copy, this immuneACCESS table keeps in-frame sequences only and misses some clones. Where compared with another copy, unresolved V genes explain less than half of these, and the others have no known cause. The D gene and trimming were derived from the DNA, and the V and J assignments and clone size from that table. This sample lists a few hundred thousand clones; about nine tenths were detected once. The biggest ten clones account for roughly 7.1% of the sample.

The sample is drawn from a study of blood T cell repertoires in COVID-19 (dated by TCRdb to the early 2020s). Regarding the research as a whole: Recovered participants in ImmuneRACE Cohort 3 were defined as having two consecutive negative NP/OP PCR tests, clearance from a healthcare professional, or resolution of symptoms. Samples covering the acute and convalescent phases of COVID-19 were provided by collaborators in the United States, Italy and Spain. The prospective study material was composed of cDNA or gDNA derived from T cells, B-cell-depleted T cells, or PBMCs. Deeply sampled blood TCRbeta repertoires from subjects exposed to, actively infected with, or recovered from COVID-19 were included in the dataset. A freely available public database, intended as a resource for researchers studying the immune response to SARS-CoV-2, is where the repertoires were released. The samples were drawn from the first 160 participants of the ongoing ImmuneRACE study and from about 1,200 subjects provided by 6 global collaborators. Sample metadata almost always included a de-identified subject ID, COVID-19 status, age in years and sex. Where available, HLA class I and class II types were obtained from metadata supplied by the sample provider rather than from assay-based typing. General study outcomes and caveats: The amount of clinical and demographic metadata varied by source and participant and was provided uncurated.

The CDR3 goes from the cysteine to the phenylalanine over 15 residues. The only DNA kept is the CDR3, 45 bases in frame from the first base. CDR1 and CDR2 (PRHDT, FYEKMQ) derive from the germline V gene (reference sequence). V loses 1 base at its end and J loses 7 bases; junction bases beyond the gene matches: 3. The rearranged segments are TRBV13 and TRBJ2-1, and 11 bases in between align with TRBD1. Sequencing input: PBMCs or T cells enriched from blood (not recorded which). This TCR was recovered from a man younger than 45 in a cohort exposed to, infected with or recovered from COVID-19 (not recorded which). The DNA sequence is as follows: TGTGCCAGCAGCTTAGAGGGACAGGGGGTGAATGAGCAGTTCTTC. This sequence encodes CASSLEGQGVNEQFF. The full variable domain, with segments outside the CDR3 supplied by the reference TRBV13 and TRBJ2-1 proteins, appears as AAGVIQSPRHLIKEKRETATLKCYPIPRHDTVYWYQQGPGQDPQFLISFYEKMQSDKGSIPDRFSAQQFSDYHSELNMSSLELGDSALYFCASSLEGQGVNEQFFGPGTRLTVL.